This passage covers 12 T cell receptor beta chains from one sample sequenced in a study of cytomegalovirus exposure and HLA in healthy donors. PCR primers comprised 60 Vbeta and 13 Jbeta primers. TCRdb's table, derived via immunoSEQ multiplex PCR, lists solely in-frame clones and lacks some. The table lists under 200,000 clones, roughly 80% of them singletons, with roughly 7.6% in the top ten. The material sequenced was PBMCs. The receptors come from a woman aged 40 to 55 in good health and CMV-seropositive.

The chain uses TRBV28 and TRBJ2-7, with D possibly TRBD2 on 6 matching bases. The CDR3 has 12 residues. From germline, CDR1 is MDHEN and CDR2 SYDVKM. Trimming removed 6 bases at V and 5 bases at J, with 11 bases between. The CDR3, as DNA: TGTGCCAGCAGATATCGGAGGGACGAGCAGTACTTC. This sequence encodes CASRYRRDEQYF.

The CDR3 region is CASSVGRGNNEQFF. The CDR3, as DNA: TGTGCCAGCAGCGTCGGGAGGGGCAACAATGAGCAGTTCTTC. The chain couples TRBV11-3 to TRBJ2-1; 8 positions agree with TRBD2. CDR3 length: 14 amino acids. The V segment lost 5 bases and the J segment 5 bases; nucleotides outside the gene matches: 5. The germline CDR1 and CDR2 sequences are SGHNT and YENEEA. Looking up the rest from reference TRBV11-3 and TRBJ2-1 gives the full variable domain: EAGVVQSPRYKIIEKKQPVAFWCNPISGHNTLYWYLQNLGQGPELLIRYENEEAVDDSQLPKDRFSAERLKGVDSTLKIQPAELGDSAVYLCASSVGRGNNEQFFGPGTRLTVL.

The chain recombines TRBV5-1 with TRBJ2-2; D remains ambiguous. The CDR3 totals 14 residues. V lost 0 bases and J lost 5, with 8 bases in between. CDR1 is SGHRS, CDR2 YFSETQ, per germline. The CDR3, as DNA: TGCGCCAGCAGCTTGGAGACAATAACCGGGGAGCTGTTTTTT. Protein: CASSLETITGELFF.

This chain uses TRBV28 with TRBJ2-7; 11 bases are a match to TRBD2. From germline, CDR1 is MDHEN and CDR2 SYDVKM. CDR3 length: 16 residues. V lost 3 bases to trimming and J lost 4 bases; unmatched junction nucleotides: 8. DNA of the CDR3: TGTGCCAGCAGTTTCGAGCCTAGCGGGAGGATGTACGAGCAGTACTTC. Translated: CASSFEPSGRMYEQYF.

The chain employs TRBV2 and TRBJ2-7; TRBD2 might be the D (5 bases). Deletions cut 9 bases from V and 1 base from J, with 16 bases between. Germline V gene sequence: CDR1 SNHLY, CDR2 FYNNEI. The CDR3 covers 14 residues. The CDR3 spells CASGRAELSYEQYF. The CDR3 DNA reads TGTGCCAGTGGAAGAGCGGAGCTGTCCTACGAGCAGTACTTC.

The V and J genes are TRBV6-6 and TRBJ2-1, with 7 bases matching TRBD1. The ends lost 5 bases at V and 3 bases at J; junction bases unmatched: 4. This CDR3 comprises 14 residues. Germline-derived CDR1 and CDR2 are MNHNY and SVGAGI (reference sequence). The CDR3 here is CASSIWTGYNEQFF. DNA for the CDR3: TGTGCCAGCAGTATTTGGACAGGCTACAATGAGCAGTTCTTC.

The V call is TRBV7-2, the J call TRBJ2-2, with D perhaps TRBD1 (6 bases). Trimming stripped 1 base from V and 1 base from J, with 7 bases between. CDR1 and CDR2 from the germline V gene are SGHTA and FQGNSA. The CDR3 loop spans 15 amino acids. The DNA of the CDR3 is TGTGCCAGCAGCTTAGTAGGGGGGAACACCGGGGAGCTGTTTTTT. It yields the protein CASSLVGGNTGELFF.

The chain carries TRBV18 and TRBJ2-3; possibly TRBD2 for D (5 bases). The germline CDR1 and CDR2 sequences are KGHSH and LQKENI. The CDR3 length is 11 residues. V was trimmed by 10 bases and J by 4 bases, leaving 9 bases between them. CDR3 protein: CATQEADTQYF. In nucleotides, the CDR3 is TGTGCCACCCAGGAGGCAGATACGCAGTATTTT.

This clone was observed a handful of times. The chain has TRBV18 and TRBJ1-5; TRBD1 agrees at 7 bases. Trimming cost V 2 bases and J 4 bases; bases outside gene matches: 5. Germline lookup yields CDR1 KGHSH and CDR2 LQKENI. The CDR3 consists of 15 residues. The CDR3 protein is CASSPSGQKNQPQHF. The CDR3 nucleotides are TGTGCCAGCTCACCATCGGGACAGAAAAATCAGCCCCAGCATTTT.

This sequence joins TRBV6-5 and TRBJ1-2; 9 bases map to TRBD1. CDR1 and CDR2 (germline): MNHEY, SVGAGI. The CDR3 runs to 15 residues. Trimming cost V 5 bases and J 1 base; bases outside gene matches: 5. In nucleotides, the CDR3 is TGTGCCAGCAGTGCACCGGGACAGGGTAACTATGGCTACACCTTC. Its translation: CASSAPGQGNYGYTF.

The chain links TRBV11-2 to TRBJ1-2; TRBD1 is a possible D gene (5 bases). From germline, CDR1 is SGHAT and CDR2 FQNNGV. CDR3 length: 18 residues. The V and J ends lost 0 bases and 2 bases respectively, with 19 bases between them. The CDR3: CASSLDRAGPSLNYGYTF. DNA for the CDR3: TGTGCCAGCAGCTTAGATCGGGCAGGGCCCTCCCTCAACTATGGCTACACCTTC.

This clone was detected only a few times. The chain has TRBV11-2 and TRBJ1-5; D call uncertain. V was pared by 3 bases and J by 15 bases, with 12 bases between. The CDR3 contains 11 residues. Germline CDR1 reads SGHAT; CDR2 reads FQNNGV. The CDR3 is CASSFGRIRHF. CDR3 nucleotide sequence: TGTGCCAGCAGCTTTGGTAGAATACGGCATTTT.